A single sample gave rise to the 29 T cell receptor beta chains below, sequenced in a study of shared clonotypes between healthy human individuals. Generated by immunoSEQ multiplex PCR, the TCRdb table keeps only in-frame clones and is missing some. The table lists about 2 million clones, about 95% of them singletons, with about 1.1% in the top ten. CD45RO negativity and positive selection for CCR7 defined naive CD8 cells, a population that excluded terminally differentiated effector memory CD45RA+ cells. The sequencing input was naive CD8+ T cells sorted from blood. The source is a man aged 18-30 years in good health.

The rearrangement uses TRBV11-2 and TRBJ2-5, with no clear D. The CDR3 loop spans 13 amino acids. In germline, CDR1 is SGHAT, CDR2 FQNNGV. The V gene lost 1 base and the J gene lost 3 bases, with 6 bases spanning the gap. The CDR3 DNA is TGTGCCAGCAGCTTAGGAGCGAAAGAGACCCAGTACTTC. Translation: CASSLGAKETQYF.

The chain joins TRBV6-5 to TRBJ2-1, with a possible D match to TRBD1 (5 bases). V lost 4 bases and J 5 bases, leaving 18 bases between the germline ends. Germline CDR1 reads MNHEY; CDR2 reads SVGAGI. The CDR3 consists of 16 residues. DNA for the CDR3: TGTGCCAGCAGTTCGCCCGGTCGGACATCAAACAATGAGCAGTTCTTC. This translates into CASSSPGRTSNNEQFF.

The V call is TRBV7-9, the J call TRBJ2-7, with 8 bases aligning to TRBD2. Germline CDR1 is SEHNR and CDR2 is FQNEAQ (reference sequence). CDR3 size: 14 residues. Germline trimming cut 5 bases from V and 5 bases from J; bases unmatched to any gene: 8. The CDR3 nucleotides are TGTGCCAGCAGCCCAACCGGGACTAGAAACGAGCAGTACTTC. Translated: CASSPTGTRNEQYF.

V usage is TRBV5-6 and J usage is TRBJ1-2; 8 bases align to TRBD1. The trim removed 3 bases at V and 0 bases at J, leaving 4 bases unmatched. CDR1 and CDR2 from the germline V gene are SGHDT and YYEEEE. The CDR3 is made up of 15 amino acids. Here the CDR3 reads CASSSYRGTNYGYTF. The DNA for the CDR3 is TGTGCCAGCAGCTCCTACAGGGGGACTAACTATGGCTACACCTTC.

The V gene is TRBV15, the J gene TRBJ1-1, with 8 bases matching TRBD1. The germline V gene encodes CDR1 LNHNV and CDR2 YYDKDF (reference sequence). CDR3 length: 16 amino acids. Losses at the gene ends were 9 bases for V and 1 base for J; bases not matched to a gene: 13. In DNA, the CDR3 is TGTGCCACTCAAGTACAGGGGGAAGGGCGGAACACTGAAGCTTTCTTT. Protein sequence: CATQVQGEGRNTEAFF.

This chain connects TRBV6-1 to TRBJ1-3; D gene ambiguous. This CDR3 has 12 residues. Germline V gives CDR1 MNHNS, CDR2 SASEGT. Trimming shortened V by 8 bases and J by 4 bases, and 9 bases separated the two germline ends. The CDR3 reads CASYGGGNTIYF. In DNA form, the CDR3 reads TGTGCCAGCTACGGCGGGGGAAACACCATATATTTT.

The chain employs TRBV2 and TRBJ1-4, with D uncertain. Germline CDR1 SNHLY, CDR2 FYNNEI. The CDR3 is made up of 15 amino acids. V lost 6 bases to trimming and J lost 8 bases, with 19 bases between them. The CDR3 region has the DNA TGTGCCAGCAGGCCGGGATCAACCTCGTGGGAAAAACTGTTTTTT. Translating gives CASRPGSTSWEKLFF. The full variable domain, rest sourced from reference TRBV2 and TRBJ1-4, is EPEVTQTPSHQVTQMGQEVILRCVPISNHLYFYWYRQILGQKVEFLVSFYNNEISEKSEIFDDQFSVERPDGSNFTLKIRSTKLEDSAMYFCASRPGSTSWEKLFFGSGTQLSVL.

The V and J genes are TRBV10-2 and TRBJ1-1; unclear D gene. The length of the CDR3 is 12 residues. Trimming took 6 bases from V and 0 from J, leaving 5 bases between them. Germline V gene data show CDR1 as WSHSY and CDR2 as SAAADI. This CDR3 reads CASSPLNTEAFF. The CDR3 coding sequence is TGCGCCAGCAGCCCCCTGAACACTGAAGCTTTCTTT.

The V gene is TRBV29-1, the J gene TRBJ2-6, with D perhaps TRBD2 (6 bases). This CDR3 spans 16 amino acids. Germline-derived CDR1 and CDR2 are SQVTM and ANQGSEA. Trimming cost V 1 base and J 3 bases, with 13 bases left between them. This CDR3 reads CSVEAHGGFGANVLTF. CDR3 in DNA: TGCAGCGTTGAAGCCCACGGAGGGTTTGGGGCCAACGTCCTGACTTTC.

CDR3 DNA sequence: TGTGCCAGCAGCTTCCCCCTTGAGGGCCCCCGCGACTATGGCTACACCTTC. Translated, it gives CASSFPLEGPRDYGYTF. This sequence joins TRBV7-2 and TRBJ1-2; D not resolved. CDR1 and CDR2 (germline): SGHTA, FQGNSA. This CDR3 comprises 17 residues. V was shortened by 3 bases and J by 3 bases, with 20 bases between the two germline ends. The full variable domain, with the rest looked up from reference TRBV7-2 and TRBJ1-2, is GAGVSQSPSNKVTEKGKDVELRCDPISGHTALYWYRQSLGQGLEFLIYFQGNSAPDKSGLPSDRFSAERTGGSVSTLTIQRTQQEDSAVYLCASSFPLEGPRDYGYTFGSGTRLTVV.

Points on this clone: The sample has other DNA sequences that encode this CDR3 too. The rearrangement joins TRBV11-2 to TRBJ2-3; TRBD2 matches 8 bases. V lost 3 bases and J lost 3; bases outside the gene matches: 2. The CDR3 spans 14 residues. The germline V gene has CDR1 SGHAT and CDR2 FQNNGV. CDR3 sequence: CASSLGLGTDTQYF. The DNA for the CDR3 is TGTGCCAGCAGCTTGGGACTAGGAACAGATACGCAGTATTTT.

This chain uses TRBV7-9 with TRBJ2-7; 9 bases align to TRBD1. Germline V lookup: CDR1 SEHNR, CDR2 FQNEAQ (reference sequence). The CDR3 has 14 amino acids. With V trimmed by 4 bases and J by 3 bases, 4 bases remained unmatched. CDR3 residues: CASSSRTGVYEQYF. CDR3 DNA: TGTGCCAGCAGCTCACGGACAGGGGTCTACGAGCAGTACTTC.

This clone was counted only a few times. CDR3 region: CASRGSSYNSPLHF. CDR3 DNA sequence: TGTGCCAGCAGAGGGAGCTCCTATAATTCACCCCTCCACTTT. V and J are TRBV6-1 and TRBJ1-6; no clear D gene. The CDR3 runs 14 residues. Germline CDR1 is MNHNS and CDR2 is SASEGT. With 6 bases removed from V and 0 bases from J, the gap between germline ends came to 6 bases.

The chain carries TRBV4-3 and TRBJ2-3, with 9 bases that match TRBD2. This CDR3 is 14 amino acids long. The V and J ends lost 4 bases and 3 bases, in that order; junction bases with no gene match: 2. Germline assignment: CDR1 LGHNA and CDR2 YSLEER. The CDR3 spells CASSPSGKTDTQYF. Written as DNA, the CDR3 is TGCGCCAGCAGCCCTAGCGGGAAGACAGATACGCAGTATTTT.

V usage is TRBV5-1 and J usage is TRBJ2-2; 8 positions match TRBD1. The CDR3 has 13 residues. Germline V gene sequence: CDR1 SGHRS, CDR2 YFSETQ. V dropped 6 bases and J dropped 7; count of bases not matched to a gene: 5. The CDR3 loop reads CASMAGGHGELFF. The DNA of the CDR3 is TGCGCCAGCATGGCAGGGGGCCACGGGGAGCTGTTTTTT.

This clone was detected only once. This CDR3 is CASSYRALGSYEQYF. DNA for the CDR3: TGTGCCAGCAGCTACAGGGCCCTAGGGTCCTACGAGCAGTACTTC. The chain carries TRBV5-5 and TRBJ2-7; D is possibly TRBD1 (6 bases). V gave up 3 bases and J gave up 1 base, with 14 bases separating them. Per the germline V gene, CDR1 is SGHKS and CDR2 is YYEKEE (reference sequence). The CDR3 runs 15 residues.

This sequence joins TRBV6-7 and TRBJ1-1; D may be TRBD1 (6 bases). TRBV6-7 is an ORF for which the function is uncertain. This CDR3 has 14 residues. V was cut by 6 bases and J by 0 bases, with 11 bases left in between. The CDR3 loop reads CASSRDKMNTEAFF. The CDR3 bases are TGTGCCAGCAGCCGGGACAAGATGAACACTGAAGCTTTCTTT.

This chain links TRBV6-5 with TRBJ2-7, with a weak D call TRBD2 (6 bases). CDR1 is MNHEY and CDR2 is SVGAGI in the germline V gene. The CDR3 covers 13 residues. Trimming removed 6 bases at V and 3 bases at J, with 12 bases between. CDR3 in DNA: TGTGCCAGCAGGGCTCGGGAGAACTACGAGCAGTACTTC. It encodes CASRARENYEQYF.

This chain connects TRBV28 to TRBJ1-1; TRBD1 agrees at 7 bases. V trimming: 7 bases; J trimming: 3 bases; junction bases outside the gene matches: 8. The CDR3 covers 14 residues. Germline CDR1 MDHEN, CDR2 SYDVKM. The CDR3 nucleotides read TGTGCCAGCACCCTCAGGGGGGGGGACACTGAAGCTTTCTTT. It translates to CASTLRGGDTEAFF.

Turning to this clone: The junction departs from germline at one end; a sequencing error may be responsible. The chain is built from TRBV6-1 and TRBJ2-7; 7 bases are a match to TRBD1. The CDR3 spans 13 residues. Germline lookup yields CDR1 MNHNS and CDR2 SASEGT. CDR3 region: CASSGGQAYKQYF. As DNA, the CDR3 is TGTGCCAGCAGTGGCGGACAGGCCTACAAGCAGTACTTC.

The genes are TRBV25-1 and TRBJ2-7, with 10 bases matching TRBD2. The CDR3 consists of 15 residues. CDR1 and CDR2 (germline): MGHDK, SYGVNS. The V gene end was trimmed by 3 bases and the J gene end by 4 bases; junction bases not matched to a gene: 6. CDR3 region: CASSDPSGGIYEQYF. The CDR3, as DNA: TGTGCCAGCAGTGACCCTAGCGGGGGTATATACGAGCAGTACTTC.

The rearrangement uses TRBV5-1 and TRBJ1-3, with D perhaps TRBD1 (5 bases). This CDR3 comprises 15 residues. CDR1 and CDR2 (germline): SGHRS, YFSETQ. V was pared by 4 bases and J by 0 bases, with 11 bases between. This CDR3 reads CASSVDKSSGNTIYF. The CDR3 DNA sequence: TGCGCCAGCAGCGTGGACAAGAGCTCTGGAAACACCATATATTTT.

The chain couples TRBV4-3 to TRBJ1-2, with D maybe TRBD1 (6 bases). Trimming stripped 4 bases from V and 8 bases from J, with 26 bases between. There are 17 residues in the CDR3. The germline V gene encodes CDR1 LGHNA and CDR2 YSLEER. The DNA for the CDR3 is TGCGCCAGCAGCCCCTCCGCAGAGGGGGAGGTGGGGTACGGCTACACCTTC. Amino acid sequence: CASSPSAEGEVGYGYTF.

The V call is TRBV5-8, the J call TRBJ1-5; possible D gene TRBD1, 6 bases. Trimming took off 4 bases at V and 4 bases at J, with 18 bases between the two ends. This CDR3 spans 16 amino acids. Looked up from germline, CDR1 is SGHTS and CDR2 is YDEGEE. CDR3 in amino acids: CASSDPLWTDNQPQHF. In nucleotides, the CDR3 is TGTGCCAGCAGCGATCCTCTTTGGACAGATAATCAGCCCCAGCATTTT.

The V and J genes are TRBV5-4 and TRBJ2-7, with D unresolved. Germline V gene lookup returns CDR1 SGHNT and CDR2 YYREEE (reference sequence). The V and J ends lost 5 bases and 5 bases respectively, with 8 bases between them. The CDR3 has 11 amino acids. The chain's CDR3 is CASRHSNEQYF. CDR3 nucleotides: TGTGCCAGCAGACATTCGAACGAGCAGTACTTC.

The chain employs TRBV9 and TRBJ2-1; D is ambiguous. Germline values: CDR1 SGDLS, CDR2 YYNGEE. The CDR3 is made up of 13 amino acids. V was pared by 0 bases and J by 8 bases, with 9 bases between. CDR3 DNA: TGTGCCAGCAGCGTAGACGGGTACGATGAGCAGTTCTTC. It encodes CASSVDGYDEQFF.

The CDR3 coding sequence is TGTGCCAGCAGCTTGGGGTTCCAGGACTACGAGCAGTACTTC. Translation: CASSLGFQDYEQYF. The chain couples TRBV5-4 to TRBJ2-7; no definite D call. Deletions cut 0 bases from V and 3 bases from J, with 10 bases between. The CDR3 runs to 14 residues. The germline gives CDR1 SGHNT, CDR2 YYREEE (reference sequence).

V is TRBV5-6 and J is TRBJ2-7; 9 bases map to TRBD2. This CDR3 comprises 15 residues. Per the germline V gene, CDR1 is SGHDT and CDR2 is YYEEEE. V lost 4 bases and J lost 3; bases outside the gene matches: 8. The CDR3 nucleotides are TGTGCCAGCAGCATACCTTCTAGCGGGAACTACGAGCAGTACTTC. As protein: CASSIPSSGNYEQYF.

The rearrangement uses TRBV5-1 and TRBJ1-5, with no clear D. Germline V gene data show CDR1 as SGHRS and CDR2 as YFSETQ. Trimming cost V 0 bases and J 0 bases, with 7 bases left between them. This CDR3 spans 15 amino acids. The CDR3 spells CASSLAGDSNQPQHF. CDR3 sequence (DNA): TGCGCCAGCAGCTTGGCGGGAGATAGCAATCAGCCCCAGCATTTT. Combining the CDR3 with reference TRBV5-1 and TRBJ1-5 gives the whole variable domain KAGVTQTPRYLIKTRGQQVTLSCSPISGHRSVSWYQQTPGQGLQFLFEYFSETQRNKGNFPGRFSGRQFSNSRSEMNVSTLELGDSALYLCASSLAGDSNQPQHFGDGTRLSIL.